This T cell receptor beta chain was recorded in a study of cytomegalovirus exposure and HLA in healthy donors. Overall study findings and caveats: Sequencing likely generated an artifact that appeared as a cluster of highly shared sequence variants. Reported performance of the classifier showed diagnosis of cytomegalovirus status with high specificity and sensitivity. Presence/absence analyses supposed approximately even sequencing depth among donors. Relative to equally common others, HLA-associated TCR beta chains showed greater clonal expansion in a later analysis.

In the PCR, 60 Vbeta and 13 Jbeta primers were used. Using immunoSEQ multiplex PCR, the repertoire was profiled, and TCRdb retains in-frame clones only, with some absent. The sample lists around 200,000 clones; 70% to 90% were seen once. With respect to this clone: The target antigen is unknown.

The V and J ends lost 3 bases and 1 base respectively, with 6 bases between them. CDR1 and CDR2 from the germline V gene are LNHNV and YYDKDF (reference sequence). This CDR3 has 14 residues. This TCR was sampled from a woman aged 25 to 45 in good health and CMV-seronegative. Input material: PBMCs. The V gene is TRBV15, the J gene TRBJ2-2, with a possible D match to TRBD2 (5 bases). CDR3 sequence: CATSRGVNTGELFF. Here the CDR3 DNA reads TGTGCCACCAGCAGGGGAGTGAACACCGGGGAGCTGTTTTTT.